The 27 T cell receptor beta chains below come from one sample, sequenced in a study of early T cells in non-severe SARS-CoV-2 infection. TCRdb itself ran the 5' RACE reads through MiXCR, one entry per CDR3 protein. Here the sample spans about 66,000 distinct CDR3 sequences, approximately 10% being singletons. What was sequenced was whole blood. These receptors all come from an adult who was a healthcare worker with PCR-confirmed SARS-CoV-2 infection or an uninfected control (not recorded which).

This clonotype has at least ten counts. CDR3 sequence: CSVFQGASYNEQFF. DNA for the CDR3: TGCAGCGTTTTCCAGGGGGCTTCCTACAATGAGCAGTTCTTC. The chain couples TRBV29-1 to TRBJ2-1, with 8 bases identical to TRBD1. Germline V gives CDR1 SQVTM, CDR2 ANQGSEA. The CDR3 has 14 residues. With 5 bases clipped from V and 1 base from J, the junction kept 4 bases outside the gene matches.

The CDR3 DNA sequence: TGCAGTGCTAGGCTAGCGGGAGGGCCCTACGAGCAGTACTTC. This gives the protein CSARLAGGPYEQYF. The V gene is TRBV20-1, the J gene TRBJ2-7; 12 nucleotides agree with TRBD2. Germline V gene sequence: CDR1 DFQATT, CDR2 SNEGSKA (reference sequence). The V gene end was trimmed by 3 bases and the J gene end by 2 bases; junction bases not matched to a gene: 2. This CDR3 is built from 14 residues.

This clonotype appeared many times. The chain recombines TRBV28 with TRBJ2-5; 12 bases match TRBD2. Germline V gives CDR1 MDHEN, CDR2 SYDVKM. CDR3 length: 15 amino acids. Trimming at V came to 5 bases and at J to 6 bases, leaving 7 bases not matched to a gene. This CDR3 reads CASSAGLAGIKTQYF. The DNA for the CDR3 is TGTGCCAGCAGTGCCGGACTAGCGGGAATAAAGACCCAGTACTTC. The complete variable domain, with remaining parts taken from reference TRBV28 and TRBJ2-5, reads DVKVTQSSRYLVKRTGEKVFLECVQDMDHENMFWYRQDPGLGLRLIYFSYDVKMKEKGDIPEGYSVSREKKERFSLILESASTNQTSMYLCASSAGLAGIKTQYFGPGTRLLVL.

This clonotype has ten or more counts. DNA of the CDR3: TGTGCCAGCAGTGATTCGACGGGTCGTTCACCCCTCCACTTT. Encoded protein: CASSDSTGRSPLHF. This chain uses TRBV2 with TRBJ1-6, with D uncertain. V was clipped by 3 bases and J by 9 bases, with 12 bases between them. The length of the CDR3 is 14 residues. Germline V CDR1 and CDR2: SNHLY, FYNNEI.

This clonotype was seen ten or more times. The V call is TRBV7-9, the J call TRBJ2-4; 8 bases match TRBD1. The CDR3 is 17 residues long. Per the germline V gene, CDR1 is SEHNR and CDR2 is FQNEAQ (reference sequence). The trim removed 3 bases at V and 3 bases at J, leaving 10 bases unmatched. Here the CDR3 DNA reads TGTGCCAGCAGCTTGGGAGTAGACAGGGGCCTCAAAAACATTCAGTACTTC. Protein: CASSLGVDRGLKNIQYF.

This clonotype has a handful of counts. V usage is TRBV5-4 and J usage is TRBJ2-7; D gene unclear. Germline V gives CDR1 SGHNT, CDR2 YYREEE (reference sequence). V lost 5 bases and J lost 4, with 13 bases in between. This CDR3 has 13 amino acids. DNA for the CDR3: TGTGCCAGCAGTCGGGCCCAAAAATACGAGCAGTACTTC. Amino acid sequence: CASSRAQKYEQYF.

This clonotype has only a few counts. Here the CDR3 reads CSVVPLYSGESYEQYF. In nucleotides, the CDR3 is TGCAGCGTTGTCCCCCTCTATAGCGGGGAATCCTACGAGCAGTACTTC. This sequence joins TRBV29-1 and TRBJ2-7; 8 bases are shared with TRBD2. This CDR3 region has 16 residues. Losses at the gene ends were 4 bases for V and 1 base for J; bases not matched to a gene: 12. Looked up from germline, CDR1 is SQVTM and CDR2 is ANQGSEA.

This clonotype showed up just a few times. The rearrangement joins TRBV25-1 to TRBJ2-2; possible D gene TRBD1, 8 bases. V was clipped by 6 bases and J by 5 bases, with 19 bases between them. The V gene's germline CDR1 is MGHDK and CDR2 SYGVNS. This CDR3 region has 16 residues. This CDR3 reads CASRPLGQGGTGELFF. The CDR3, as DNA: TGTGCCAGCAGACCACTAGGACAGGGAGGGACCGGGGAGCTGTTTTTT. Supplemented by reference TRBV25-1 and TRBJ2-2, the full variable domain reads EADIYQTPRYLVIGTGKKITLECSQTMGHDKMYWYQQDPGMELHLIHYSYGVNSTEKGDLSSESTVSRIRTEHFPLTLESARPSHTSQYLCASRPLGQGGTGELFFGEGSRLTVL.

The V and J genes are TRBV6-2 or TRBV6-3 and TRBJ2-7; 11 bases line up with TRBD2. Losses at the gene ends were 0 bases for V and 1 base for J; bases not matched to a gene: 11. The germline CDR1 and CDR2 sequences are MNHEY and SVGEGT. CDR3 size: 19 residues. Here the CDR3 reads CASSYSKASGRIFSYEQYF. CDR3 DNA: TGTGCCAGCAGTTACTCGAAGGCTAGCGGGAGGATTTTTTCCTACGAGCAGTACTTC.

Many counts were recorded for this clonotype. The chain employs TRBV5-1 and TRBJ1-1, with D perhaps matching TRBD1 (6 bases). Germline loops: CDR1 SGHRS, CDR2 YFSETQ. Trimming removed 0 bases from V and 2 bases from J, with 8 bases in between. The CDR3 covers 14 residues. This chain's CDR3 is CASSLGDINTEAFF. CDR3 DNA sequence: TGCGCCAGCAGCTTGGGGGACATCAACACTGAAGCTTTCTTT.

The chain combines TRBV5-1 with TRBJ2-1, with 13 positions matching TRBD2. This CDR3 contains 17 residues. From germline, CDR1 is SGHRS and CDR2 YFSETQ. The V gene end was trimmed by 3 bases and the J gene end by 9 bases; junction bases not matched to a gene: 12. CDR3 amino acids: CASSSAPTSGRASEQFF. The CDR3 DNA reads as TGCGCCAGCAGCTCGGCACCAACTAGCGGGAGGGCCAGTGAGCAGTTCTTC.

This clonotype came up many times. This rearrangement joins TRBV12-3 or TRBV12-4 to TRBJ2-3; D is uncertain. The CDR3 extends over 14 amino acids. Trimming removed 6 bases at V and 0 bases at J, with 10 bases between. This chain's CDR3 is CASSQTTSTDTQYF. The CDR3, as DNA: TGTGCCAGCAGCCAAACCACTAGCACAGATACGCAGTATTTT.

The chain is built from TRBV29-1 and TRBJ1-1, with a tentative D call TRBD1 (6 bases). The CDR3 covers 15 residues. Germline CDR1 reads SQVTM; CDR2 reads ANQGSEA. V was shortened by 4 bases and J by 3 bases, with 18 bases between the two germline ends. The CDR3 sequence: CSVVGRTAGDTEAFF. DNA of the CDR3: TGCAGCGTTGTTGGCCGGACAGCCGGGGACACTGAAGCTTTCTTT.

This clonotype occurred many times. This chain joins TRBV20-1 and TRBJ1-1; D perhaps matches TRBD1 (5 bases). Germline lookup yields CDR1 DFQATT and CDR2 SNEGSKA (reference sequence). The CDR3 consists of 13 residues. V was pared by 5 bases and J by 4 bases, with 14 bases between. Here the CDR3 DNA reads TGCAGTGCTGTAAAACAGGCGGCCACTGAAGCTTTCTTT. This codes for CSAVKQAATEAFF.

This clonotype was picked up many times. The chain couples TRBV28 to TRBJ2-7; no clear D. The length of the CDR3 is 11 residues. The germline gives CDR1 MDHEN, CDR2 SYDVKM. Trimming pared 6 bases from V and 3 bases from J, leaving 6 bases between. The CDR3 spells CASRLDYEQYF. The CDR3 bases are TGTGCCAGCAGACTGGACTACGAGCAGTACTTC.

At least ten counts were recorded for this clonotype. V and J are TRBV5-5 and TRBJ1-1; 7 bases line up with TRBD1. CDR1 and CDR2 from the germline V gene are SGHKS and YYEKEE (reference sequence). This CDR3 has 15 amino acids. Trimming removed 2 bases from V and 5 bases from J; junction bases left unmatched: 9. The CDR3 loop reads CASSLNRGRSTEAFF. CDR3 DNA sequence: TGTGCCAGCAGCTTAAACAGGGGTCGGAGTACTGAAGCTTTCTTT.

This clonotype was observed a few times. This chain uses TRBV28 with TRBJ2-5; a possible D gene is TRBD1 (6 bases). CDR1 is MDHEN and CDR2 is SYDVKM in the germline V gene. V was shortened by 6 bases and J by 4 bases, with 12 bases between the two germline ends. The CDR3 runs 13 residues. As DNA, the CDR3 is TGTGCCAGCAGGCCCAGGGGAAGAGAGACCCAGTACTTC. It translates to CASRPRGRETQYF.

This clonotype was observed many times. The DNA for the CDR3 is TGCAGTGCTTCAGGACTAGCGGACTCCTCCTACGAGCAGTACTTC. Amino acids: CSASGLADSSYEQYF. The chain links TRBV20-1 to TRBJ2-7; 10 bases line up with TRBD2. Germline CDR1 DFQATT, CDR2 SNEGSKA (reference sequence). This CDR3 has 15 residues. V lost 5 bases to trimming and J lost 0 bases; unmatched junction nucleotides: 7.

The chain links TRBV19 to TRBJ2-5, with D uncertain. The CDR3 spans 13 residues. The V gene's germline CDR1 is LNHDA and CDR2 SQIVND (reference sequence). Between the trimmed V and J ends, which lost 6 bases and 0 bases, there was a span of 8 bases. CDR3 DNA sequence: TGTGCCAGTAGAACCACGTACCAAGAGACCCAGTACTTC. Translating it yields CASRTTYQETQYF.

A few counts support this clonotype. The chain has TRBV6-5 and TRBJ2-3, with D tentatively TRBD2 (6 bases). V dropped 6 bases and J dropped 1 base, with 20 bases sitting between them. Germline V CDR1 and CDR2: MNHEY, SVGAGI. This CDR3 spans 17 amino acids. This chain's CDR3 is CASSLGIAERGTDTQYF. CDR3 DNA: TGTGCCAGCAGCCTTGGGATAGCGGAGAGGGGCACAGATACGCAGTATTTT.

This clonotype has more than one count but fewer than ten. The chain uses TRBV5-1 and TRBJ1-1; 7 positions match TRBD1. This CDR3 has 15 amino acids. From germline, CDR1 is SGHRS and CDR2 YFSETQ. V trimming: 4 bases; J trimming: 2 bases; junction bases outside the gene matches: 8. The CDR3 DNA reads TGCGCCAGCAGCCCGCAGGGAGGGGGCAACACTGAAGCTTTCTTT. Translated, it gives CASSPQGGGNTEAFF.

The J gene is TRBJ2-7, the V gene TRBV20-1; 11 bases map to TRBD2. CDR3 size: 13 residues. Losses at the gene ends were 6 bases for V and 4 bases for J; bases not matched to a gene: 5. CDR1 DFQATT and CDR2 SNEGSKA come from the germline V gene (reference sequence). DNA for the CDR3: TGCAGTGCGCGACTAGCGGGAAGGTACGAGCAGTACTTC. Its protein is CSARLAGRYEQYF.

This clonotype has ten or more counts. The DNA for the CDR3 is TGTGCCAGCAGCTTAGCCTGGTTGGGGGTGGAGACCCAGTACTTC. This gives the protein CASSLAWLGVETQYF. The V and J genes are TRBV7-6 and TRBJ2-5; D may correspond to TRBD1 or TRBD2 (5 bases each). The CDR3 runs 15 residues. Germline CDR1 is SGHVS and CDR2 is FNYEAQ. V lost 0 bases and J 5 bases, leaving 13 bases between the germline ends.

This clonotype was counted at least ten times. The chain combines TRBV7-9 with TRBJ2-7; D perhaps matches TRBD1 (5 bases). Per germline, CDR1 SEHNR and CDR2 FQNEAQ (reference sequence). Trimming left V 0 bases short and J 3 bases short, with 9 bases between. This CDR3 has 14 residues. For the CDR3, the DNA is TGTGCCAGCAGCTTAGCCGGTGACAGCTACGAGCAGTACTTC. This sequence encodes CASSLAGDSYEQYF.

This clonotype turned up a few times. The chain is built from TRBV11-2 and TRBJ2-5, with 10 bases fitting TRBD2. The V gene's germline CDR1 is SGHAT and CDR2 FQNNGV. This CDR3 has 12 amino acids. As DNA, the CDR3 is TGTGCGAGCGGGAGGGGCCAAGAGACCCAGTACTTC. This encodes CASGRGQETQYF.

The chain carries TRBV3-1 and TRBJ2-7; tentatively, D is TRBD1 (6 bases). Germline values: CDR1 LGHDT, CDR2 YNNKEL (reference sequence). The CDR3 consists of 14 residues. Between the trimmed V and J ends, which lost 5 bases and 0 bases, there was a span of 11 bases. CDR3: CASSMRTDSYEQYF. CDR3 bases: TGTGCCAGCAGCATGAGGACAGACTCCTACGAGCAGTACTTC.

The table lists this clonotype with a few counts. The chain employs TRBV7-2 and TRBJ2-2; TRBD1 matches at 9 bases. This CDR3 is built from 17 residues. With V trimmed by 3 bases and J by 4 bases, 9 bases remained unmatched. CDR1 is SGHTA and CDR2 is FQGNSA in the germline V gene. This chain's CDR3 is CASSFKGQGRGTGELFF. Written as DNA, the CDR3 is TGTGCCAGCAGCTTTAAAGGACAGGGGCGAGGCACCGGGGAGCTGTTTTTT.